Below, 5 T cell receptor beta chains from the same sample are listed, as sequenced in a study of human T cells and chemical hapten exposure. From the RACE reads, TCRdb called clonotypes with MiXCR, one entry per CDR3 protein. The sample carries about 380,000 distinct CDR3 sequences, approximately 5.1% recorded once. Specified time point: patch test 1, 2 weeks after DPC sensitization. Sample treatment: therapeutic diphenylcyclopropenone sensitization with weekly scalp DPC. Sequenced material: whole blood, taken in connection with sensitization to the hapten diphenylcyclopropenone (DPC). The receptors shown here come from a woman between 50 and 59 years old with alopecia areata. Some clones in this sample may be carry-over from other donors' samples.

This clonotype has ten or more counts. The genes are TRBV6-2 or TRBV6-3 and TRBJ1-6; D remains unclear. The ends were cut back, 4 bases at V and 8 bases at J, with 9 bases in the middle. CDR1 and CDR2 from the germline V gene are MNHEY and SVGEGT. The CDR3 length is 13 residues. The CDR3 spells CASSSRVDSPLHF. The CDR3 DNA reads TGTGCCAGCAGTTCCCGAGTGGATTCACCCCTCCACTTT.

The table lists this clonotype with many counts. The chain links TRBV13 to TRBJ1-2, with D hard to call. Trimming cost V 1 base and J 5 bases, with 14 bases left between them. This CDR3 is 15 amino acids long. Germline values: CDR1 PRHDT, CDR2 FYEKMQ (reference sequence). The DNA of the CDR3 is TGTGCCAGCAGCTTAGTAAGCGACACCACTTATGGCTACACCTTC. This gives the protein CASSLVSDTTYGYTF.

This clonotype was seen ten or more times. J is TRBJ2-7 and V is TRBV6-6; the D is unclear. CDR1 is MNHNY, CDR2 SVGAGI, per germline (reference sequence). The CDR3 totals 13 residues. V gave up 8 bases and J gave up 2 bases, with 13 bases separating them. The CDR3 DNA follows: TGTGCCAGCCTGGGGAATCGAGCCTACGAGCAGTACTTC. It encodes CASLGNRAYEQYF.

The rearrangement links TRBV5-6 to TRBJ2-5, with 10 bases identical to TRBD2. Germline trimming cut 4 bases from V and 1 base from J; bases unmatched to any gene: 7. CDR3 length equals 16 residues. CDR1 and CDR2 (germline): SGHDT, YYEEEE. CDR3 loop: CASSLKTSGSQETQYF. DNA of the CDR3: TGTGCCAGCAGCCTCAAGACTAGCGGGTCCCAAGAGACCCAGTACTTC.

In its sample, this clonotype was seen many times. This chain joins TRBV9 and TRBJ2-4; a weak D match, TRBD2 (8 bases). The V gene lost 0 bases and the J gene lost 8 bases, with 12 bases spanning the gap. Germline assignment: CDR1 SGDLS and CDR2 YYNGEE. CDR3 length equals 14 residues. CDR3 protein: CASSVAGGGDIQYF. CDR3 in DNA: TGTGCCAGCAGCGTAGCGGGAGGGGGCGACATTCAGTACTTC.